This TCR beta chain was captured by sequencing in a study of cytomegalovirus exposure and HLA in healthy donors. Between the trimmed V and J ends, which lost 2 bases and 0 bases, there was a span of 5 bases. The CDR3 is 15 residues long. Germline V gene data show CDR1 as MNHEY and CDR2 as SMNVEV (reference sequence). Study findings and constraints: Some TCR beta chains (around 180 of them) were listed as cytomegalovirus-associated. The likely explanation for a cluster of highly shared sequence variants was sequencing artifact. Most TCR sequences proved rare, with some public TCRs found in many donors.

Details on this clone: Its specificity is not known.

Researchers ran the PCR with 60 Vbeta and 13 Jbeta primers. TCRdb's copy holds only in-frame clones and misses some; the assay was immunoSEQ multiplex PCR. Of 120,000 to 150,000 clones in the sample, around 78% were seen once. The clonotype comes from a man aged 40-55 years in good health and CMV-seropositive. The sequenced material came from PBMCs. This chain joins TRBV27 and TRBJ2-6, with unresolved D. DNA of the CDR3: TGTGCCAGCAGTTTAATCCACTCTGGGGCCAACGTCCTGACTTTC. This encodes CASSLIHSGANVLTF.